The 9 T cell receptor beta chains below come from one sample, sequenced in a study of follicular helper T cells after annual influenza vaccination. Libraries were prepared by immunoSEQ multiplex PCR; TCRdb keeps only in-frame clonotypes and omits some of them. The sample yields about 9,800 clones, 83% seen once. Time point meaning: 2014-2015 season, 7 days after vaccination. Here the sequenced sample was CXCR5- memory CD4+ T cells sorted from blood, taken 7 days after influenza vaccination. These TCRs come from an adult who received the influenza vaccine.

V and J are TRBV11-3 and TRBJ2-5; 9 nucleotides match TRBD2. V lost 1 base and J lost 1; bases outside the gene matches: 7. Germline lookup yields CDR1 SGHNT and CDR2 YENEEA. The CDR3 runs to 17 residues. This CDR3 is CASSLGLSGGSQETQYF. CDR3 DNA: TGTGCCAGCAGCTTAGGACTTAGCGGGGGATCCCAAGAGACCCAGTACTTC. Looking up the rest from reference TRBV11-3 and TRBJ2-5 gives the full variable domain: EAGVVQSPRYKIIEKKQPVAFWCNPISGHNTLYWYLQNLGQGPELLIRYENEEAVDDSQLPKDRFSAERLKGVDSTLKIQPAELGDSAVYLCASSLGLSGGSQETQYFGPGTRLLVL.

The chain employs TRBV18 and TRBJ1-6, with 7 nucleotides matching TRBD1. The CDR3 consists of 14 residues. V shed 3 bases, J shed 6 bases, and the junction held 2 bases outside the gene matches. Germline V gene sequence: CDR1 KGHSH, CDR2 LQKENI. The chain's CDR3 is CASSPRDSNSPLHF. DNA for the CDR3: TGTGCCAGCTCACCCCGGGACAGTAATTCACCCCTCCACTTT.

The rearrangement uses TRBV19 and TRBJ2-4, with 7 bases fitting TRBD1. Germline loops: CDR1 LNHDA, CDR2 SQIVND (reference sequence). The trim removed 5 bases at V and 5 bases at J, leaving 6 bases unmatched. The length of the CDR3 is 14 residues. This CDR3 is CASSPTGYQNIQYF. The CDR3 DNA reads TGTGCCAGTAGTCCGACAGGGTACCAAAACATTCAGTACTTC.

V and J are TRBV25-1 and TRBJ2-7; 9 bases map to TRBD1. Germline values: CDR1 MGHDK, CDR2 SYGVNS. CDR3 length: 16 amino acids. V lost 2 bases and J lost 0; bases outside the gene matches: 5. The CDR3 sequence is CASSEVGQGFSYEQYF. The CDR3 region has the DNA TGTGCCAGCAGTGAAGTGGGACAGGGATTCTCCTACGAGCAGTACTTC.

The chain carries TRBV12-5 and TRBJ2-2; 12 bases agree with TRBD1. Germline lookup yields CDR1 LGHNT and CDR2 FRNRAP. V gave up 4 bases and J gave up 7 bases; unmatched junction bases: 7. The CDR3 contains 16 residues. This CDR3 reads CASGWEGQGAGGELFF. In DNA, the CDR3 is TGTGCTAGTGGTTGGGAGGGACAGGGGGCTGGCGGGGAGCTGTTTTTT.

The chain is built from TRBV18 and TRBJ1-2; D unresolved. This CDR3 spans 14 amino acids. Germline V CDR1 and CDR2: KGHSH, LQKENI. The V end was cut by 2 bases, the J end by 2 bases, with 9 bases between. The CDR3 loop is CASSPAGANYGYTF. DNA of the CDR3: TGTGCCAGCTCACCAGCAGGCGCGAACTATGGCTACACCTTC.

This chain connects TRBV11-3 to TRBJ1-2; TRBD1 matches at 7 bases. The CDR3 has 13 amino acids. Germline V gene sequence: CDR1 SGHNT, CDR2 YENEEA. Germline trimming cut 5 bases from V and 2 bases from J; bases unmatched to any gene: 2. The CDR3: CASSMGQNYGYTF. DNA of the CDR3: TGTGCCAGCAGCATGGGACAGAACTATGGCTACACCTTC.

The genes are TRBV7-9 and TRBJ2-5, with D possibly being TRBD1 (6 bases). The length of the CDR3 is 14 residues. Trimming left V 3 bases short and J 5 bases short, with 13 bases between. Per germline, CDR1 SEHNR and CDR2 FQNEAQ (reference sequence). The CDR3 sequence is CASSFRAGDETQYF. The CDR3 nucleotides read TGTGCCAGCAGCTTTCGAGCAGGGGATGAGACCCAGTACTTC. The complete variable domain, with remaining parts taken from reference TRBV7-9 and TRBJ2-5, reads DTGVSQNPRHKITKRGQNVTFRCDPISEHNRLYWYRQTLGQGPEFLTYFQNEAQLEKSRLLSDRFSAERPKGSFSTLEIQRTEQGDSAMYLCASSFRAGDETQYFGPGTRLLVL.

This chain's CDR3 is CSVGSRKWAGGIADTQYF. The CDR3 coding sequence is TGCAGCGTTGGGTCTCGAAAGTGGGCAGGGGGCATCGCAGATACGCAGTATTTT. This chain links TRBV29-1 with TRBJ2-3, with 8 bases identical to TRBD1. Looked up from germline, CDR1 is SQVTM and CDR2 is ANQGSEA. With V trimmed by 4 bases and J by 4 bases, 19 bases remained unmatched. This CDR3 comprises 18 residues.